This T cell receptor beta chain was identified during a study of cytomegalovirus exposure and HLA in healthy donors (dated by TCRdb to about 2017). About the investigation overall: An earlier analysis of some 550 of the donors reported about 290 Gb of sequence data and some 120 million unique TCR beta sequences from 190 million or so T cells. Typing coverage varied by locus: about 629-630 donors for A, B, C, DRB1 and DQB1; roughly 560 for DQA1; 606 for DPA1; approximately 450 for DPB1. Among the roughly 400 genotyped donors, roughly 80% belonged to the genetic ancestry cluster associated with self-reported Caucasian donors. Four to six DR-DQ haplotypes were handled as single units for association and clustering because linkage in the cohort was strong. Using immunosequencing, the study profiled T cell repertoires from roughly 650 subjects and related those repertoires to cytomegalovirus serostatus. In addition to the first cohort of 666 subjects, a separate validation cohort of approximately 130 different subjects was used. Alongside the repertoire data, information on donor age, sex, ethnicity and CMV serostatus was compiled. In an earlier analysis of a few hundred of the donors, high-throughput TCR beta sequencing was used to judge whether each TCR beta V gene segment behaved as functional or pseudogenic. Every discovery cohort repertoire had been produced on one sequencing platform. A later genetic analysis used genome-wide SNP genotypes for about three fifths of the 666 donors, treating that subset as a discovery cohort. An early release that covered 500 to 800 HLA-typed donors contained around 300 gigabases of sequencing data and tens of millions of unique TCR sequences. In the later analysis, no new phenotypic data were used to find candidate immune exposures; instead, reliance was placed on TCR beta sequences and their occurrence across donors. Class I and class II HLA loci were covered by the typing at four-digit resolution. The study aimed to test whether cataloging public T cell receptors could reveal signatures of past pathogen exposure. A later analysis re-examined previously published TCR beta repertoires from roughly 650 donors and added high-resolution HLA genotyping to investigate patterns of TCR occurrence. Across about 370 genotyped donors of the cohort, an average of approximately 220,000 unique TCR beta nucleotide sequences per donor were sequenced, and roughly 20% of those sequences were non-productive. The study combined high-throughput TCR immunosequencing, statistical association of individual TCRs with disease status, and machine learning to predict cytomegalovirus infection status. Results and caveats for the whole study, not just this receptor: Specific HLA alleles were associated with 15,000 to 20,000 TCR beta sequences at a false discovery rate of 0.05 in a later analysis. Because HLA typing was unavailable for some donors at each locus, only the typed subset was used in association tests. CMV serostatus was the only immune exposure information available for the cohort. A total of 164 TCR beta chains were listed by the study as associated with cytomegalovirus. A few of the identified cytomegalovirus-associated TCR beta chains were confirmed in vitro to be specific for cytomegalovirus antigens. An association between a missense DCLRE1C variant and V-gene and J-gene trimming of TCR beta chains was found in a later genetic analysis and replicated in an independent cohort. The authors suggested that the approach could potentially be generalized to other disease states and immunological phenotypes. A further reported finding was that TCR beta sequences accurately predicted the HLA-A and HLA-B alleles for most subjects in the first cohort. Linkage disequilibrium might explain the correlated functional status among segregating V segments, but an unknown experimental factor could not be ruled out. Several of the top co-occurrence clusters appeared to be linked to parvovirus B19, influenza, CMV and Epstein-Barr virus, according to a later analysis. The classifier was reported to diagnose cytomegalovirus status with high specificity and sensitivity in both the original and validation cohorts. While some public TCRs were present in many individuals, most TCR sequences turned up only very rarely across donors. A later genetic analysis reported fewer N-insertions in productive TCRs among donors in an Asian-associated ancestry cluster than the roughly 700-donor mean. A group of highly shared sequence variants was considered likely to be a technical artifact of the sequencing pipeline. The cohort was sequenced for TCR beta chains only, and without alpha or paired-chain data the features that could be detected were limited. In a later analysis, the rate of TCR association differed among HLA loci, with DRB1 alleles having the most associated TCRs and HLA-C alleles having the fewest. Sequencing depth was assumed to be roughly uniform across donors in the presence/absence analyses, though that assumption may not hold. In a later analysis, HLA-associated TCR beta chains were found to be more clonally expanded and to have lower generation probabilities than equally common non-associated chains. Because counts were too low, more than 15 rarely observed V segments, including chromosome 9 orphons, were left out of the earlier analysis of 587 of the donors. Assigning TCR associations to individual alleles was difficult when HLA alleles, especially DR and DQ, strongly co-occurred. An earlier analysis of around 600 of the donors showed that most TCR beta V segments appeared in productive rearrangements either about 87% or about 30% of the time, which broadly matched IMGT annotations. Most CMV-associated TCR beta chains appeared to be HLA-restricted in a later analysis, and the HLA associations seemed to be driven largely by CMV exposure.

With regard to this clone: This clone's antigen is unknown. No clone much larger than this one lies a single base away; base qualities are absent.

The cohort comprised 670 or so healthy bone marrow donors. Cohort members were all nominally healthy when sampled, although unrecorded immune exposures were likely present. The donor tested CMV seropositive, placing the donor among the 290 or so seropositive members of the cohort. A peripheral blood sample was collected from each donor, and TCR beta sequencing was performed on peripheral blood mononuclear cells. The Qiagen DNeasy Blood Extraction Kit was used to extract genomic DNA from the blood cell samples. Library method: the immunoSEQ multiplex PCR assay. For the multiplex PCR, a mixture combining 60 forward primers for TCR Vbeta segments and 13 reverse primers for TCR Jbeta segments was used. A multiplex PCR assay on genomic DNA amplified the CDR3 region of rearranged TCR beta genes. Amplified TCR beta libraries were sequenced as 87-base-pair reads on the Illumina HiSeq System. Per the source publication's procedure: Across the 640 or so repertoires, a later analysis counted 78 million or so unique TCR beta chains, around 11 million of which were shared by at least two donors. Raw reads were error-corrected and collapsed into unique sequences by a nearest-neighbor algorithm in which closely related sequences were merged to remove PCR and sequencing errors. Alignment of CDR3 sequences to IMGT reference sequences was used to assign V, D and J gene segments. For a sequence to be retained, at least a six-nucleotide match to both a V gene segment and a J gene segment was required. A rearrangement was called productive if the CDR3 had no stop codons and remained in frame with V and J, and every other rearrangement was called non-productive. Following IMGT convention, CDR3 was defined as the stretch from the second conserved V-encoded cysteine to the conserved J-encoded phenylalanine. In an earlier analysis of more than 550 of the donors, sequences lacking an unambiguous match to a single V gene segment were excluded. An earlier analysis of a few hundred of the donors called V segments functional above 56.7% productive rearrangements and segregating when the between-donor standard deviation exceeded 5%. A statistical classification framework was developed to diagnose cytomegalovirus status using the catalog of TCR beta chain sequences. V and J gene assignment, in a later analysis, came from comparing TCR nucleotide sequences with IMGT/GENE-DB human TR gene sequences. In a later analysis, CDR3 sequences and most-parsimonious VDJ recombination scenarios were assigned using the TCRdist pipeline. In a later analysis, each TCR beta chain was defined by its CDR3 amino acid sequence together with its V-gene family, and reads without a unique V-gene family were excluded. A later analysis removed 550 to 700 highly shared, low-generation-probability nucleotide sequences to deal with suspected cross-contamination and a sequencing artifact. For each public chain, a later analysis derived a clonal expansion index from normalized ranks of inferred template counts within each repertoire. In a later analysis, generation probabilities were computed with a VDJ recombination model fitted to out-of-frame rearrangements, and the resulting probabilities were checked against IGoR. In a later analysis, hypergeometric tests were used to score TCR-TCR, TCR-HLA and TCR-CMV co-occurrence, with a repertoire-size bias correction applied to TCR pairs. In a later analysis, false discovery rates were estimated by permuting HLA or CMV assignments 20 times. In a later analysis, co-occurring TCRs were grouped using DBSCAN, with TCRdist sequence similarity added in when clustering inside HLA-allele-positive subsets. Co-occurrence clustering excluded repertoires with fewer than 30,000 or more than 120,000 public chains, plus five with anomalous nucleotide sharing. TCRdb took over this immuneACCESS table, retaining in-frame rearrangements with V and J assigned. Such tables are incomplete; in checked studies, under half of the missing clones stem from an unresolved V gene, and the remainder is unexplained. Clone size and the V and J calls come from that table; the DNA yielded D and trimming. Recorded for this sample are roughly 180,000 clones; 80% to 85% of them occurred a single time. The top ten constitute 2.1% of the sample.

The sequence was obtained from a woman aged 18-29 years in good health and CMV-seropositive. Material: PBMCs.

CDR3 loop: CASSQETPSSGQYF. The DNA sequence is as follows: TGTGCCAGCAGCCAAGAAACCCCGTCTAGCGGGCAGTACTTC. Recombination joined TRBV4-2 with TRBJ2-7; 7 of the junction bases match TRBD2. V loses 0 bases at its end and J loses 9 bases; junction bases beyond the gene matches: 8. Reading from cysteine to phenylalanine, the CDR3 counts 14 amino acids. The DNA shown is the 42-base CDR3, in frame from base 1. The germline V gene supplies CDR1 LGHNA and CDR2 YNFKEQ.